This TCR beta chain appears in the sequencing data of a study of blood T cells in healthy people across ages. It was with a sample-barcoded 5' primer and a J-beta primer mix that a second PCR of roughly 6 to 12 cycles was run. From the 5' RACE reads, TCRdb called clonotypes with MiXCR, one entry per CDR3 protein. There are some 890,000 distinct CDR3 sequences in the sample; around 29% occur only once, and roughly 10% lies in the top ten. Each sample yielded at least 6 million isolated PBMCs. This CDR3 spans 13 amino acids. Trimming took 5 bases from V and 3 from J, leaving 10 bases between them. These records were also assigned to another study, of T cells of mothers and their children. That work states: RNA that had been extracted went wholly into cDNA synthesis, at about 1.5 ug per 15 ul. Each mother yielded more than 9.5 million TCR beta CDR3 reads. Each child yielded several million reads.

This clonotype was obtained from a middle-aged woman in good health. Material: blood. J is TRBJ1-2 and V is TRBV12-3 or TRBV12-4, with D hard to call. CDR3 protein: CASSHGFDYGYTF. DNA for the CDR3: TGTGCCAGCAGTCATGGGTTCGACTATGGCTACACCTTC.